The source of this T cell receptor beta chain is a study of T cells in Graves' hyperthyroidism and ophthalmopathy. TCR beta CDR3 sequences were amplified from RNA transcripts. When the TCR CDR3 underwent first-round RT-PCR, the HTBI primer set was used. MiXCR, run by TCRdb on the multiplex PCR reads, gives a single entry per CDR3 protein. The sample includes around 400,000 distinct CDR3 sequences, around 13% of them seen just once. This clonotype has only a few counts. This may be a read error: a much more frequent sequence differs by one nucleotide. The CDR3 ends on some other residue instead of the conserved phenylalanine or tryptophan, so this is likely a read error. Germline CDR1 is MNHEY and CDR2 is SMNVEV (reference sequence). CDR3 length: 16 residues. Deletions cut 6 bases from V and 0 bases from J, with 18 bases between. Hyperthyroidism was newly diagnosed in patients aged 18 to 65 (duration under 2 months).

The chain uses TRBV27 and TRBJ2-7; D gene uncertain. The clonotype originates from a woman aged 18-29 years with Graves' hyperthyroidism. Material: blood. The CDR3 DNA reads TGTGCCAGCAGGGGGTTGGGCAGGACGAGCTCCTACGAGCAGTACTCC. It yields the protein CASRGLGRTSSYEQYS.